These 10 T cell receptor beta chains share one sample of origin, sequenced in a study of T cell responses to AZD1222 COVID-19 vaccine. Sequencing was performed with immunoSEQ multiplex PCR; in TCRdb, only in-frame clones are kept and a portion is missing. The repertoire consists of roughly 200,000 clones, with about 86% occurring once and the leading ten covering roughly 8%. Sequencing used peripheral blood, obtained on day 0 of AZD1222 vaccination. The receptors derive from an adult in good health.

The chain is built from TRBV7-2 and TRBJ2-7; TRBD2 agrees at 10 bases. The germline CDR1 and CDR2 sequences are SGHTA and FQGNSA. The CDR3 contains 17 residues. The ends lost 4 bases at V and 8 bases at J; junction bases unmatched: 17. The CDR3 loop is CASSYQSLAGAPVKQYF. The CDR3 coding sequence is TGTGCCAGCAGCTACCAGAGTCTAGCGGGGGCGCCCGTGAAGCAGTACTTC.

V gene TRBV20-1 combines with J gene TRBJ1-1, with D possibly being TRBD1 (6 bases). Trimming left V 7 bases short and J 4 bases short, with 10 bases between. This CDR3 spans 11 amino acids. Germline CDR1 and CDR2: DFQATT and SNEGSKA (reference sequence). The CDR3 sequence is CSVQGATEAFF. The CDR3 DNA is TGCAGTGTACAGGGTGCCACTGAAGCTTTCTTT.

In its sample, this clone was seen once. This chain connects TRBV5-6 to TRBJ1-5; no clear D. The CDR3 totals 13 residues. The V gene lost 2 bases and the J gene lost 9 bases, with 12 bases spanning the gap. The germline CDR1 and CDR2 sequences are SGHDT and YYEEEE. CDR3: CASSFRREGPQHF. The CDR3 region has the DNA TGTGCCAGCAGCTTTCGGAGGGAGGGGCCCCAGCATTTT.

V and J are TRBV12-5 and TRBJ1-1, with a weak D call TRBD1 (5 bases). V was clipped by 6 bases and J by 4 bases, with 12 bases between them. This CDR3 region has 13 residues. CDR1 is LGHNT, CDR2 FRNRAP, per germline. CDR3 protein: CASGPRGGTEAFF. The CDR3 DNA is TGTGCTAGTGGCCCCCGGGGGGGCACTGAAGCTTTCTTT.

The gene calls are TRBV3-1 (or the pseudogene TRBV3-2) and TRBJ1-2, with D unresolved. In germline, CDR1 is LGHDT, CDR2 YNNKEL (reference sequence). The CDR3 sequence is 14 residues long. V was clipped by 4 bases and J by 8 bases, with 17 bases between them. CDR3: CASSPKGESWGYTF. CDR3 bases: TGTGCCAGCAGCCCCAAGGGTGAAAGTTGGGGCTACACCTTC.

This clone was counted between two and nine times. J is TRBJ2-3 and V is TRBV4-3, with D possibly matching TRBD2 (5 bases). This CDR3 spans 16 amino acids. The germline V and J ends were trimmed by 0 bases and 1 base, with 11 bases remaining between them. Per the germline V gene, CDR1 is LGHNA and CDR2 is YSLEER. Here the CDR3 DNA reads TGCGCCAGCAGCCAAGAACCAGCGGCTCGCACAGATACGCAGTATTTT. Its translation is CASSQEPAARTDTQYF.

This clone was seen just once. The gene calls are TRBV6-5 and TRBJ2-7; tentatively, D is TRBD1 (6 bases). Germline CDR1 and CDR2: MNHEY and SVGAGI. The germline V and J ends were trimmed by 6 bases and 4 bases, with 19 bases remaining between them. This CDR3 region has 15 residues. CDR3: CASSRAFGQGYEQYF. Written as DNA, the CDR3 is TGTGCCAGCAGCCGCGCCTTTGGTCAGGGGTACGAGCAGTACTTC.

The rearrangement joins TRBV7-9 to TRBJ1-6; possible D gene TRBD1, 6 bases. The germline V gene encodes CDR1 SEHNR and CDR2 FQNEAQ (reference sequence). This CDR3 has 16 residues. V gave up 5 bases and J gave up 7 bases, with 18 bases separating them. As DNA, the CDR3 is TGTGCCAGCAGCGGAGTGGGGGGGGCGCGGAATTCACCCCTCCACTTT. The encoded protein is CASSGVGGARNSPLHF.

This clone has a single count. The gene calls are TRBV4-2 and TRBJ2-2, with D tentatively TRBD1 or TRBD2 (6 bases each). The V end was cut by 4 bases, the J end by 0 bases, with 12 bases between. CDR1 and CDR2 from the germline V gene are LGHNA and YNFKEQ. There are 16 residues in the CDR3. CDR3 sequence: CASSPLRGPNTGELFF. CDR3 nucleotide sequence: TGTGCCAGCAGCCCCCTTCGGGGGCCGAACACCGGGGAGCTGTTTTTT.

V is TRBV28 and J is TRBJ2-5; D unclear. Trimming left V 1 base short and J 8 bases short, with 8 bases between. CDR1 is MDHEN and CDR2 is SYDVKM in the germline V gene. CDR3 length: 12 amino acids. The CDR3 bases are TGTGCCAGCAGTTTATTTCCCCGCACCCAGTACTTC. The encoded protein is CASSLFPRTQYF.